What follows are 12 T cell receptor beta chains derived from one specimen sequenced in a study of T cells in Graves' hyperthyroidism and ophthalmopathy (dated by TCRdb to 2018 to 2020). Libraries were constructed by multiplex PCR. Data came from an Illumina HiSeq 2000. Amplification of TCR beta CDR3 regions was carried out from RNA transcripts. The first round of RT-PCR for the TCR CDR3 was performed with the HTBI primer set and the Qiagen OneStep RT-PCR kit. TCRdb's own reprocessing of the public reads used fastp at Q25 and MiXCR and kept productive beta chains. CDR3 protein sequences are deduplicated, and each keeps its most common genes and DNA. Recorded for this sample are some 720,000 distinct CDR3 sequences; 16% of them occurred a single time. The biggest ten clones account for under 8.5% of the sample. Source material: blood. These receptors originate from a man younger than 35 with Graves' hyperthyroidism.

This clonotype was seen only a few times. The DNA of the CDR3 is TGTGCCAGCAGTCCTGTGGGGTGGGCGAACACCGGGGAGCTGTTTTTT. This translates into CASSPVGWANTGELFF. The chain recombines TRBV28 with TRBJ2-2; D is unresolved. This CDR3 has 16 residues. Trimming took 5 bases from V and 0 from J, leaving 13 bases between them. The germline V gene has CDR1 MDHEN and CDR2 SYDVKM. The full variable domain, its missing parts supplied by reference TRBV28 and TRBJ2-2, is DVKVTQSSRYLVKRTGEKVFLECVQDMDHENMFWYRQDPGLGLRLIYFSYDVKMKEKGDIPEGYSVSREKKERFSLILESASTNQTSMYLCASSPVGWANTGELFFGEGSRLTVL.

This clonotype was detected only a few times. The chain is built from TRBV29-1 and TRBJ2-7; no definite D call. V lost 1 base and J lost 3, with 4 bases in between. This CDR3 is 11 amino acids long. Germline CDR1 is SQVTM and CDR2 is ANQGSEA. Written as DNA, the CDR3 is TGCAGCGTTGAAGCAGGCTACGAGCAGTACTTC. It yields the protein CSVEAGYEQYF.

This clonotype has ten or more counts. V gene TRBV28 combines with J gene TRBJ2-3, with a possible D match to TRBD2 (7 bases). Per germline, CDR1 MDHEN and CDR2 SYDVKM. The CDR3 runs to 15 residues. V gave up 5 bases and J gave up 5 bases, with 17 bases separating them. The CDR3 is CASSVGGARLDTQYF. In DNA form, the CDR3 reads TGTGCCAGCAGTGTTGGGGGGGCGAGACTAGATACGCAGTATTTT.

About this clonotype: A much larger clone lies one base from this, so it may be a read error. The V gene is TRBV2, the J gene TRBJ2-5; no clear D gene. The germline V gene has CDR1 SNHLY and CDR2 FYNNEI. The CDR3 totals 13 residues. The V gene lost 7 bases and the J gene lost 2 bases, with 11 bases spanning the gap. CDR3 loop: CASKRHVQETQYF. For the CDR3, the DNA is TGTGCCAGCAAGAGGCACGTACAAGAGACCCAGTACTTC.

This clonotype was seen many times. This sequence joins TRBV28 and TRBJ1-1, with a possible D match to TRBD1 (5 bases). Trimming left V 2 bases short and J 5 bases short, with 18 bases between. Germline loops: CDR1 MDHEN, CDR2 SYDVKM. CDR3 length equals 16 residues. This CDR3 is CASSLGFTTAGTEAFF. Here the CDR3 DNA reads TGTGCCAGCAGTTTAGGGTTCACGACAGCCGGGACTGAAGCTTTCTTT.

This clonotype was picked up many times. V and J are TRBV7-8 and TRBJ2-7, with TRBD2 as a possible D gene (6 bases). Trimming removed 1 base from V and 4 bases from J, with 14 bases in between. The V gene's germline CDR1 is SGHVS and CDR2 FQNEAQ. The CDR3 spans 15 residues. CDR3 DNA sequence: TGTGCCAGCAGCTTAGAGGTTGGCCGGGGGTACGAGCAGTACTTC. This sequence encodes CASSLEVGRGYEQYF.

J is TRBJ2-7 and V is TRBV7-6, with 8 bases fitting TRBD1. The junction had 10 bases not matched to a gene; V was cut back by 6 bases and J by 3 bases. CDR1 is SGHVS, CDR2 FNYEAQ, per germline. The CDR3 is 15 amino acids. The CDR3 nucleotides are TGTGCCAGCAGACCAACCCGGGACAGGATCTACGAGCAGTACTTC. Translated, it gives CASRPTRDRIYEQYF.

The chain combines TRBV7-9 with TRBJ2-1, with D possibly being TRBD1 (6 bases). CDR3 length: 18 amino acids. With 4 bases removed from V and 8 bases from J, the gap between germline ends came to 27 bases. The V gene's germline CDR1 is SEHNR and CDR2 FQNEAQ (reference sequence). The CDR3 region is CASSSPATGHLVNDEQFF. The CDR3 DNA reads as TGTGCCAGCAGCTCCCCCGCAACAGGGCATTTAGTCAACGATGAGCAGTTCTTC. The complete variable domain, with remaining parts taken from reference TRBV7-9 and TRBJ2-1, reads DTGVSQNPRHKITKRGQNVTFRCDPISEHNRLYWYRQTLGQGPEFLTYFQNEAQLEKSRLLSDRFSAERPKGSFSTLEIQRTEQGDSAMYLCASSSPATGHLVNDEQFFGPGTRLTVL.

The chain combines TRBV10-3 with TRBJ2-1; 10 bases fit TRBD2. The germline gives CDR1 ENHRY, CDR2 SYGVKD. Unmatched junction bases numbered 4, after V lost 2 bases and J lost 6 bases. This CDR3 is built from 15 residues. The CDR3 region is CAISEEAGGPNEQFF. Here the CDR3 DNA reads TGTGCCATCAGTGAGGAAGCGGGGGGGCCCAATGAGCAGTTCTTC.

This clonotype has only a few counts. The chain links TRBV20-1 to TRBJ2-7; D possibly corresponds to TRBD1 (6 bases). Germline lookup yields CDR1 DFQATT and CDR2 SNEGSKA (reference sequence). Trimming removed 1 base at V and 0 bases at J, with 7 bases between. The CDR3 spans 13 residues. For the CDR3, the DNA is TGCAGTGCTAGAGGGGACACCTCCTACGAGCAGTACTTC. It encodes CSARGDTSYEQYF.

This chain joins TRBV28 and TRBJ1-1; D remains unclear. Trimming cost V 3 bases and J 0 bases, with 8 bases left between them. Germline lookup yields CDR1 MDHEN and CDR2 SYDVKM. The CDR3 contains 14 residues. This CDR3 reads CASSLYSLNTEAFF. The CDR3 DNA follows: TGTGCCAGCAGTTTGTACAGTTTGAACACTGAAGCTTTCTTT.

This clonotype was recorded many times. V gene TRBV12-3 or TRBV12-4 combines with J gene TRBJ2-1; D not certain. CDR3 length: 12 residues. V was cut by 3 bases and J by 10 bases, with 10 bases left in between. The CDR3 DNA follows: TGTGCCAGCAGTTTCTCCGAATGGGAGCAGTTCTTC. Translation gives CASSFSEWEQFF.